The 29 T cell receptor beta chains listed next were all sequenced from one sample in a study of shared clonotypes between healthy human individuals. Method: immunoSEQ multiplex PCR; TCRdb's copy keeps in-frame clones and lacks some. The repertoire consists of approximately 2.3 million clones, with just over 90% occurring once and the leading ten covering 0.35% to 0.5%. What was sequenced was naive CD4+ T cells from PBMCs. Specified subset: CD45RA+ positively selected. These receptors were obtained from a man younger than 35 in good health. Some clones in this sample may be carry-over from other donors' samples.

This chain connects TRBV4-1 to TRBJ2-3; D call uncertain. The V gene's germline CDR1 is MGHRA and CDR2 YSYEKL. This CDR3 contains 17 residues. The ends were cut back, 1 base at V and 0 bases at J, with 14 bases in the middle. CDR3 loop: CASSQGSYGHSTDTQYF. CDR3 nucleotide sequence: TGCGCCAGCAGCCAAGGGTCTTACGGGCACAGCACAGATACGCAGTATTTT.

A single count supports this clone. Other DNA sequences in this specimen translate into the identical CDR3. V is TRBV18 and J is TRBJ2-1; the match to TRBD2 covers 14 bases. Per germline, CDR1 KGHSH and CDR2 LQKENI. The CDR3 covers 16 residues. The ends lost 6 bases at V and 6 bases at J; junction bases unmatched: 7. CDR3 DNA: TGTGCCAGCTCCCTGCCGGGACTAGCGGGAGTCAATGAGCAGTTCTTC. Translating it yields CASSLPGLAGVNEQFF.

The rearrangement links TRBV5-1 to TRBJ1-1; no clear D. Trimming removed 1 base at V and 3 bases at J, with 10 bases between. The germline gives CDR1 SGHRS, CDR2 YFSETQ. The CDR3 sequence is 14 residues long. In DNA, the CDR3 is TGCGCCAGCAGCTTGATCAGTGGGGACACTGAAGCTTTCTTT. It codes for CASSLISGDTEAFF.

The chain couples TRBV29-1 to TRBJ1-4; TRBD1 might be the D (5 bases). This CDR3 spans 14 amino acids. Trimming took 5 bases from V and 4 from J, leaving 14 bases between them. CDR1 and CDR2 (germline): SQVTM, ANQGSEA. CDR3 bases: TGCAGCGTTTCCGGGGGGGGAAGTAATGAAAAACTGTTTTTT. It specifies CSVSGGGSNEKLFF.

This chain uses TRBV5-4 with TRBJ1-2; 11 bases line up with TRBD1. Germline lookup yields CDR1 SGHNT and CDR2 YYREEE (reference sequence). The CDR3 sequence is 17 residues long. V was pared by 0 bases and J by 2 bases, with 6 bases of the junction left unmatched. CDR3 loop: CASSLGGTGGINYGYTF. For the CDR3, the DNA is TGTGCCAGCAGCTTGGGAGGGACAGGGGGTATAAACTATGGCTACACCTTC. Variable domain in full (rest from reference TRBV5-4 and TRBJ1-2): ETGVTQSPTHLIKTRGQQVTLRCSSQSGHNTVSWYQQALGQGPQFIFQYYREEENGRGNFPPRFSGLQFPNYSSELNVNALELDDSALYLCASSLGGTGGINYGYTFGSGTRLTVV.

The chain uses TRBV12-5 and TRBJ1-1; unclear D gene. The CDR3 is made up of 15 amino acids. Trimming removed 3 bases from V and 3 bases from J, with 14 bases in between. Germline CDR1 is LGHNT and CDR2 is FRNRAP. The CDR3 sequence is CASGFPLLFDTEAFF. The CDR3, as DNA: TGTGCTAGTGGTTTCCCCCTCCTTTTTGACACTGAAGCTTTCTTT. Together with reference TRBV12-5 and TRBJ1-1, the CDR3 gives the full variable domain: DARVTQTPRHKVTEMGQEVTMRCQPILGHNTVFWYRQTMMQGLELLAYFRNRAPLDDSGMPKDRFSAEMPDATLATLKIQPSEPRDSAVYFCASGFPLLFDTEAFFGQGTRLTVV.

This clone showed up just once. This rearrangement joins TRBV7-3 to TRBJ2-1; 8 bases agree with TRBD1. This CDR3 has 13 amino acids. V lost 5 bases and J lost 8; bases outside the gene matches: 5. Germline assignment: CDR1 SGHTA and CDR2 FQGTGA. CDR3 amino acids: CASSRTGFDEQFF. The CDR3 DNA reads TGTGCCAGCAGCCGGACAGGGTTCGATGAGCAGTTCTTC.

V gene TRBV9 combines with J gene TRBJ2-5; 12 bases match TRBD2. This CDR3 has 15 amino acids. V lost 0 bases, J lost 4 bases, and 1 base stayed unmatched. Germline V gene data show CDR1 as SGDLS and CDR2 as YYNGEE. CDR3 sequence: CASSVETSGRETQYF. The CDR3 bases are TGTGCCAGCAGCGTAGAGACTAGCGGGAGAGAGACCCAGTACTTC.

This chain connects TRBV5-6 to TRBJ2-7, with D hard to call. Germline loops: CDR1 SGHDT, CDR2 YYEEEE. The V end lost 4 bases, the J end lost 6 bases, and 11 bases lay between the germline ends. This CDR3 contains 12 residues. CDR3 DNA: TGTGCCAGCAGCCCCCCTTCGGGCGAGCAGTACTTC. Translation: CASSPPSGEQYF.

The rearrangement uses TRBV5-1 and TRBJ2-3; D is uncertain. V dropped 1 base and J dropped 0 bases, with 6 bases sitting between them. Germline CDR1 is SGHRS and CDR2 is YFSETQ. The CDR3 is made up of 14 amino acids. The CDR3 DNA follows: TGCGCCAGCAGCTTGATCCGGAGCACAGATACGCAGTATTTT. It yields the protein CASSLIRSTDTQYF.

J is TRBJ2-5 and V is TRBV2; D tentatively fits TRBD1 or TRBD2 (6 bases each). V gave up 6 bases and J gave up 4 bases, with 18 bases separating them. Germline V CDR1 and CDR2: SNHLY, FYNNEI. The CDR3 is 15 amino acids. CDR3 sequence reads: CASRGGLADIETQYF. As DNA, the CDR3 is TGTGCCAGCAGAGGGGGGCTAGCCGACATAGAGACCCAGTACTTC.

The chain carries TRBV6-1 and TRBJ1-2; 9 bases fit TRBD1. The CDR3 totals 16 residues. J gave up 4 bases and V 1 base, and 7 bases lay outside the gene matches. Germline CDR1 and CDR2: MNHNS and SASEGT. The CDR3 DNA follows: TGTGCCAGCAGTGAAGTGGGACAGGGCTATGGCTATGGCTACACCTTC. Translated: CASSEVGQGYGYGYTF.

The CDR3: CASRILGQSGTEAFF. The CDR3 DNA follows: TGTGCCAGCAGGATATTAGGACAGTCGGGGACTGAAGCTTTCTTT. This chain joins TRBV28 and TRBJ1-1; TRBD1 might be the D (6 bases). The CDR3 consists of 15 residues. V lost 6 bases and J 5 bases, leaving 19 bases between the germline ends. The germline V gene encodes CDR1 MDHEN and CDR2 SYDVKM.

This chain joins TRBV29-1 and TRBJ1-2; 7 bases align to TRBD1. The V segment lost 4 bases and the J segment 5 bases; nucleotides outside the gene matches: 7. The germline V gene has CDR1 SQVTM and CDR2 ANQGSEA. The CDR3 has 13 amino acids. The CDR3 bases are TGCAGCGTTGGGGCAGGGGGGACATATGGCTACACCTTC. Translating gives CSVGAGGTYGYTF.

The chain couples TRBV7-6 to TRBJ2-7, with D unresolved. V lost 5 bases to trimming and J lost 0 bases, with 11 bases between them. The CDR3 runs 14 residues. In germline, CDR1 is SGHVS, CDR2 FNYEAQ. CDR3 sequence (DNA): TGTGCCAGCAGCCCTAATGTCGCCTCCTACGAGCAGTACTTC. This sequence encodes CASSPNVASYEQYF.

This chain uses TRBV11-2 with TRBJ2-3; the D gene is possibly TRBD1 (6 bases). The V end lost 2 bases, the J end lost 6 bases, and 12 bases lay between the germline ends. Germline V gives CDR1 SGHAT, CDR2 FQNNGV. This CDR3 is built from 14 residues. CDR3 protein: CASSLRRGGDTQYF. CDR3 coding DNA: TGTGCCAGCAGCTTACGCAGGGGTGGGGATACGCAGTATTTT.

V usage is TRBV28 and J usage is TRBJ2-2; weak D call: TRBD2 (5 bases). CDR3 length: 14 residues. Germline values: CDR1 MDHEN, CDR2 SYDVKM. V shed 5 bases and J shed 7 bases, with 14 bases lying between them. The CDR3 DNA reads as TGTGCCAGCAGTCTCACCTCCGGGATCGGGGAGCTGTTTTTT. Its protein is CASSLTSGIGELFF.

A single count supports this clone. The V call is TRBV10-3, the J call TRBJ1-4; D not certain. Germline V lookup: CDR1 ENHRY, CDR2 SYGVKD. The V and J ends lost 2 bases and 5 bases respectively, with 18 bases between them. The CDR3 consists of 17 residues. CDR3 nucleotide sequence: TGTGCCATCAGTGAGGCCCTGATGGCGCAAGCCAATGAAAAACTGTTTTTT. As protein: CAISEALMAQANEKLFF.

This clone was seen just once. CDR3 coding DNA: TGTGCCAGCAGTTTACCCGGCCAACTTAAGGGTACGCAGTATTTT. Protein product: CASSLPGQLKGTQYF. The chain uses TRBV28 and TRBJ2-3, with D unresolved. This CDR3 comprises 15 residues. Germline V gives CDR1 MDHEN, CDR2 SYDVKM. V was trimmed by 2 bases and J by 8 bases, leaving 17 bases between them.

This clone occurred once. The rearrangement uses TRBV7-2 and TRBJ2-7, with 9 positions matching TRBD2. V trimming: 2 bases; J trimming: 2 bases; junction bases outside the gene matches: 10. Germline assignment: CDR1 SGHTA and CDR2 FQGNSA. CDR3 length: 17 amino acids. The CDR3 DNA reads TGTGCCAGCAGCTTAATTAGCGGGAGCGCCCTCCCCTACGAGCAGTACTTC. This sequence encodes CASSLISGSALPYEQYF.

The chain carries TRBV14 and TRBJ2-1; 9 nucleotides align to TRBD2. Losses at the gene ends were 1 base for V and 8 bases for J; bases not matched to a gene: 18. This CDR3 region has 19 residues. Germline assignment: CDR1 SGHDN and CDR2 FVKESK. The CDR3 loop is CASSQGPFMREGAVDEQFF. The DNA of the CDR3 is TGTGCCAGCAGCCAAGGCCCATTCATGCGGGAGGGTGCAGTGGATGAGCAGTTCTTC.

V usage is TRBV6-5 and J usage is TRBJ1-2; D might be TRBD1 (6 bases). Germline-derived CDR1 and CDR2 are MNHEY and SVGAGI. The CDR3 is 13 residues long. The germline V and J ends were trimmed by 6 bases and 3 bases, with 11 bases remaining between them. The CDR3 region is CASSRAGDYGYTF. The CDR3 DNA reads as TGTGCCAGCAGCCGGGCAGGGGACTATGGCTACACCTTC.

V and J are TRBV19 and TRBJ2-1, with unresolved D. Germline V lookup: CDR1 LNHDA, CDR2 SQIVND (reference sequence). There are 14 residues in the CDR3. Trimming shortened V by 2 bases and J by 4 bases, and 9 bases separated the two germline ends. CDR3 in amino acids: CASSINGPYNEQFF. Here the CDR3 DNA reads TGTGCCAGTAGTATAAACGGGCCATACAATGAGCAGTTCTTC.

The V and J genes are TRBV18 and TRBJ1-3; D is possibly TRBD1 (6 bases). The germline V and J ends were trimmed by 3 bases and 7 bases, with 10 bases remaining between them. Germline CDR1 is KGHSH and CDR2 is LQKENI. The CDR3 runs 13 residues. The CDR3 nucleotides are TGTGCCAGCTCACCGGCAGGGGAGAACACCATATATTTT. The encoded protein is CASSPAGENTIYF.

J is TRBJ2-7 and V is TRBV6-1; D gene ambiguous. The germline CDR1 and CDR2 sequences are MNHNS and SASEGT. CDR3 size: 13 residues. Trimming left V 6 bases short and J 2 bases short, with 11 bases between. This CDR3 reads CASSSRVAYEQYF. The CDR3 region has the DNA TGTGCCAGCAGCTCCCGTGTGGCCTACGAGCAGTACTTC.

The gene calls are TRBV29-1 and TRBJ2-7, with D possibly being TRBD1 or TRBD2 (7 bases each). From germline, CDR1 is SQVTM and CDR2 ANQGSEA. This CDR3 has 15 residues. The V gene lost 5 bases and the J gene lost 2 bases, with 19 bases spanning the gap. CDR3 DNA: TGCAGCGTTCAAGGTGGGCAGGGGGGGCCCTACGAGCAGTACTTC. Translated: CSVQGGQGGPYEQYF.

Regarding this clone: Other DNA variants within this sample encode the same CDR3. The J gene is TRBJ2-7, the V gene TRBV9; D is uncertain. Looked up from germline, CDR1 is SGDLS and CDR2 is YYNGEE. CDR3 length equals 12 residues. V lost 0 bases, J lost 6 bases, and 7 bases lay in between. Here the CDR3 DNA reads TGTGCCAGCAGCGTAGACCGCGGCGAGCAGTACTTC. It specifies CASSVDRGEQYF. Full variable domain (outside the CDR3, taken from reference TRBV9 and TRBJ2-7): DSGVTQTPKHLITATGQRVTLRCSPRSGDLSVYWYQQSLDQGLQFLIQYYNGEERAKGNILERFSAQQFPDLHSELNLSSLELGDSALYFCASSVDRGEQYFGPGTRLTVT.

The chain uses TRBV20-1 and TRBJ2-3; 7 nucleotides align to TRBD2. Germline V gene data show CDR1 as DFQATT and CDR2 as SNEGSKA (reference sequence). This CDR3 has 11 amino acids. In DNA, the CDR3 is TGCAGCCCCGGGAGGACAGATACGCAGTATTTT. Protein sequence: CSPGRTDTQYF.

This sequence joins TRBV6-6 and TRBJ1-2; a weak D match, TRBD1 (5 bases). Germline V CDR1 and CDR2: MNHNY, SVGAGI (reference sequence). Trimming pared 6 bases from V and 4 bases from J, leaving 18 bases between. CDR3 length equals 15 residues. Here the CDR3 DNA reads TGTGCCAGCAGCGAGGCGGGGGGTTCGACCTATGGCTACACCTTC. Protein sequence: CASSEAGGSTYGYTF.